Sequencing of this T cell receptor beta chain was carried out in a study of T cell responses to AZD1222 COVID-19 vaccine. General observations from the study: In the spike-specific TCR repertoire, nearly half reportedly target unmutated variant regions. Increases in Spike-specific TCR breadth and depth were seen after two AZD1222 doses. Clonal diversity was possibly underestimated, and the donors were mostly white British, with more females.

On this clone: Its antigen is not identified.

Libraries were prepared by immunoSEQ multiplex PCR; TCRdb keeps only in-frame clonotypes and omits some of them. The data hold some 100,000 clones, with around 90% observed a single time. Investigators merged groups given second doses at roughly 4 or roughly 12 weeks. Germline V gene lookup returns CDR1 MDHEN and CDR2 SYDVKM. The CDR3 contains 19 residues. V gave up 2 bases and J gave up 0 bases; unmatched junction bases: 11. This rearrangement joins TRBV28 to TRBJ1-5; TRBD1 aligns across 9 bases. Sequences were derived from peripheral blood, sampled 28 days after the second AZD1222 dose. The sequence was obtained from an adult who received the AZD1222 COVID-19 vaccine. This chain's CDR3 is CASSLLLGQGLDSNQPQHF. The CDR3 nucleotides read TGTGCCAGCAGTTTACTTTTGGGACAGGGCCTTGATAGCAATCAGCCCCAGCATTTT.